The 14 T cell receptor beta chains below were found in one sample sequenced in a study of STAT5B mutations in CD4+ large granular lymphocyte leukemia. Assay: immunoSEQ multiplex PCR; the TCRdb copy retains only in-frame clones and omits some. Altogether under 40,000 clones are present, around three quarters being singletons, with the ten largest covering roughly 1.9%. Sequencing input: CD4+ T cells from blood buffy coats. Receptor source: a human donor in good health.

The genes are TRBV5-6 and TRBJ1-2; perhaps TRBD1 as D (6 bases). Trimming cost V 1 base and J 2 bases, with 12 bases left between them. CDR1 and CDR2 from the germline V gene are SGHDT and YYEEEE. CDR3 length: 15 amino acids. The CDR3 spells CASSLYRTENYGYTF. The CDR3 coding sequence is TGTGCCAGCAGCTTGTACCGGACAGAAAACTATGGCTACACCTTC. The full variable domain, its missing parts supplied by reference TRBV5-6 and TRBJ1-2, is DAGVTQSPTHLIKTRGQQVTLRCSPKSGHDTVSWYQQALGQGPQFIFQYYEEEERQRGNFPDRFSGHQFPNYSSELNVNALLLGDSALYLCASSLYRTENYGYTFGSGTRLTVV.

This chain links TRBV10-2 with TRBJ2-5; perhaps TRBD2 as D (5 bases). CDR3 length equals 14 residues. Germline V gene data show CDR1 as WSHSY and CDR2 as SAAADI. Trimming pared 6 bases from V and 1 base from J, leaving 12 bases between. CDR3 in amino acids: CASRVGGPQETQYF. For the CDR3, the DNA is TGCGCCAGCAGGGTTGGAGGTCCCCAAGAGACCCAGTACTTC.

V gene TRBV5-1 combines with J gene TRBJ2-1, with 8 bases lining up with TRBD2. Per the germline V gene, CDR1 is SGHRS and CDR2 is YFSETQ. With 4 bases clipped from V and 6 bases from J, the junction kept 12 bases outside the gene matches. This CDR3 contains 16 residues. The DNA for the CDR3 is TGCGCCAGCAGCGCGGGGGGTCTGGCGCCGTCCAATGAGCAGTTCTTC. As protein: CASSAGGLAPSNEQFF.

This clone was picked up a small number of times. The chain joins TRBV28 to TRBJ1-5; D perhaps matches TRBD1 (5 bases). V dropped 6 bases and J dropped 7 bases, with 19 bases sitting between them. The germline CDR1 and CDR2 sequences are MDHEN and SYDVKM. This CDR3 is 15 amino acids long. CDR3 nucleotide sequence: TGTGCCAGCAGCACCTCCTCCGGGGGGTTACAGCCCCAGCATTTT. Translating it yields CASSTSSGGLQPQHF.

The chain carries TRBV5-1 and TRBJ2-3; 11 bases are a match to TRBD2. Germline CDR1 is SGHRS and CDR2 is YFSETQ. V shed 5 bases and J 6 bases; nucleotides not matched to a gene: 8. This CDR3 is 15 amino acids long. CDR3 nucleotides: TGCGCCAGCAGACGATTGGCTAGCGGGAGGGATACGCAGTATTTT. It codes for CASRRLASGRDTQYF.

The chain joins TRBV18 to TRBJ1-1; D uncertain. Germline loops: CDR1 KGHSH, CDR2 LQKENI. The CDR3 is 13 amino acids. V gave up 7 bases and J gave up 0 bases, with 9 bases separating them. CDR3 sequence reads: CASLEALNTEAFF. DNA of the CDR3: TGTGCCAGCTTGGAGGCCCTGAACACTGAAGCTTTCTTT.

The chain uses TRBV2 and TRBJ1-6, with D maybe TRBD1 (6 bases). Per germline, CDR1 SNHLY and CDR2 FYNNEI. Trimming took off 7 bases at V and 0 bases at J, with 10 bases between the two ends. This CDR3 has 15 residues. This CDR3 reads CASIRDNSYNSPLHF. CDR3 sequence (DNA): TGTGCCAGCATAAGGGACAACTCCTATAATTCACCCCTCCACTTT.

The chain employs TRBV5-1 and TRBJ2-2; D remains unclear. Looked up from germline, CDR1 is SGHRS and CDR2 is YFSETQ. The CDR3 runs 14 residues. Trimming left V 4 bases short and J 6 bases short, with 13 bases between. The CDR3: CASSLKLGSGELFF. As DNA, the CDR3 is TGCGCCAGCAGCCTCAAGTTGGGTTCCGGGGAGCTGTTTTTT.

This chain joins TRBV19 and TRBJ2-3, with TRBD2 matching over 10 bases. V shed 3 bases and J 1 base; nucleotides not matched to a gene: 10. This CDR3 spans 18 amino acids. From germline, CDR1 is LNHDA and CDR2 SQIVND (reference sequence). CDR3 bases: TGTGCCAGTAGTATGCGGGTAGCGGGAGGTCCCCGCACAGATACGCAGTATTTT. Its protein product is CASSMRVAGGPRTDTQYF.

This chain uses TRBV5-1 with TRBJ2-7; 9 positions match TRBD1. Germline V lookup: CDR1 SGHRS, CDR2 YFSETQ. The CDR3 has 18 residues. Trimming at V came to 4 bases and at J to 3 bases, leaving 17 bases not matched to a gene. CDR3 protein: CASSPLGGRTGALYEQYF. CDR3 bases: TGCGCCAGCAGCCCATTAGGTGGGAGGACAGGGGCCCTCTACGAGCAGTACTTC.

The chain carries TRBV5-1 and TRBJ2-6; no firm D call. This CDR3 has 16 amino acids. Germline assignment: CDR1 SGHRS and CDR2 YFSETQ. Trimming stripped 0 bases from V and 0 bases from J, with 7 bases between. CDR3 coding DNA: TGCGCCAGCAGCTTGGCCGGGTCCTCTGGGGCCAACGTCCTGACTTTC. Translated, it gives CASSLAGSSGANVLTF.

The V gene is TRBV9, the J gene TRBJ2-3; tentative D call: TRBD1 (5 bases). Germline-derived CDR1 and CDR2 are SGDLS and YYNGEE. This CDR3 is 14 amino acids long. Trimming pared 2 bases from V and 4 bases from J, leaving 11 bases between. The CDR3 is CASSVGRVSDTQYF. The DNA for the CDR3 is TGTGCCAGCAGCGTGGGCAGGGTGTCAGATACGCAGTATTTT.

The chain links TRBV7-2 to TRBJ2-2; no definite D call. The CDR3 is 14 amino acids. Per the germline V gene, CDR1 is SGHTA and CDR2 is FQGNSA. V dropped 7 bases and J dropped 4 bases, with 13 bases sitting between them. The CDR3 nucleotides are TGTGCCAGCATCATGTCCCTAGGCACCGGGGAGCTGTTTTTT. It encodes CASIMSLGTGELFF.

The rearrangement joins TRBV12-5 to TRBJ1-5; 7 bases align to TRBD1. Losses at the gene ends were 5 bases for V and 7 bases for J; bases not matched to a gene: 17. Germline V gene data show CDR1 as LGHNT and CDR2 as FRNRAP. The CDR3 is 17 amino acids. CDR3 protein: CASGHILGRQGQQPQHF. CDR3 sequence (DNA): TGTGCTAGTGGTCATATTTTAGGGAGACAGGGACAACAGCCCCAGCATTTT.